This TCR beta chain comes out of a study of blood T cell repertoires in COVID-19 (dated by TCRdb to between 2020 and 2021). Context from the whole study: Collaborator samples came from the United States, Italy and Spain and covered acute and convalescent phases of COVID-19. The prospective study material was composed of cDNA or gDNA derived from T cells, B-cell-depleted T cells, or PBMCs. Subjects who had been exposed to COVID-19, were actively infected with it, or had recovered from it provided the deeply sampled blood TCRbeta repertoires that made up the dataset. The repertoires were made available in a free public database intended to serve as a resource for research on the immune response to SARS-CoV-2. Samples were obtained from the ongoing ImmuneRACE study (first 160 participants) and from over 1,000 subjects provided by 6 global collaborators. Sample metadata almost always included a de-identified subject ID, COVID-19 status, age in years and sex. Where available, HLA class I and class II types were taken from metadata supplied by the sample provider and were not determined by assay-based typing. The study at large found these results: Clinical and demographic metadata were provided uncurated, with the amount varying by source and participant.

Whole blood was collected in K2EDTA tubes by collaborating institutions according to the institutions' own protocols. Collaborator samples were shipped for TCRbeta analysis as frozen whole blood, isolated PBMCs, or DNA extracted from either sample type. CDR1 and CDR2 were assigned from the germline V gene as SGHDT and YYEEEE. Trimming removed 0 bases from V and 7 bases from J, leaving 11 bases between the germline ends. The CDR3, cysteine through phenylalanine, is 14 amino acids long. Solely the CDR3 DNA is kept, with 42 bases framed from the first base. For this clone: This clone's antigen is unknown. Qualities for individual bases were not recorded, and no much larger clone is one base off.

TCRbeta CDR3 regions were amplified from genomic DNA by means of the immunoSEQ Assay, a bias-controlled multiplex PCR. In the authors' own workflow: The number of nucleated cells in each sample was estimated from the amplification of reference gene primers within the assay. Sequence reads were collapsed and filtered to measure the absolute abundance of every unique TCRbeta CDR3 rearrangement. For each sample, productive Simpson clonality was calculated as the square root of Simpson's diversity index over productive rearrangements. Not all clones reach the TCRdb copy of this immuneACCESS table, which keeps in-frame sequences only. Checked studies attribute under half of the gap to unresolved V genes and leave the rest unexplained. V and J calls and clone size are as listed in that table; D and trimming were resolved from the DNA. A total of 150,000 or so clones appear in this sample, over 80% of them only once. The ten largest account for around 6.1% of the sample.

Sequencing input: peripheral blood. The TCR was taken from a man at least 80 years old with acute or convalescent COVID-19. The chain is assembled from TRBV5-6 and TRBJ2-4; a tentative D call is TRBD1 (5 bases match). The sequenced DNA is TGTGCCAGCAGCTTGGGGGGCTCGGATAACATTCAGTACTTC. Its protein reads: CASSLGGSDNIQYF.